These T cell receptor beta chains were read from a single sample in a study of shared clonotypes between healthy human individuals. Data came from immunoSEQ multiplex PCR; TCRdb stores just in-frame clones and leaves some out. The sample shows nearly 2 million clones, over 85% of them seen only once. Sequences were obtained from naive CD8+ T cells sorted from blood. The receptors originated from a man aged 18-30 years in good health. Both conserved end residues are part of each CDR3. The order of the fields is D gene, clone size, V gene, J gene, CDR3 protein, CDR3 DNA. D genes are given only for firm matches. Rows give clone size only sometimes, using once, few, many, or a class for an expanded clone.

D: TRBD2; size: .; V: TRBV4-3; J: TRBJ2-3; CDR3: CASSQDGPSGATDTQYF; DNA: TGCGCCAGCAGCCAAGATGGTCCTAGCGGGGCCACAGATACGCAGTATTTT
D: .; size: .; V: TRBV5-1; J: TRBJ2-5; CDR3: CASSQRTQGRETQYF; DNA: TGCGCCAGCAGCCAAAGAACACAGGGTCGGGAGACCCAGTACTTC
D: .; size: .; V: TRBV5-4; J: TRBJ1-3; CDR3: CASSNSRVSGNTIYF; DNA: TGTGCCAGCAGCAACTCGAGAGTCTCTGGAAACACCATATATTTT
D: TRBD1; size: few; V: TRBV7-9; J: TRBJ2-7; CDR3: CASSLGRTGDYEQYF; DNA: TGTGCCAGCAGCTTAGGACGGACAGGGGACTACGAGCAGTACTTC
D: .; size: .; V: TRBV11-2; J: TRBJ2-7; CDR3: CASSLGVTYEQYF; DNA: TGTGCCAGCAGCTTAGGGGTAACCTACGAGCAGTACTTC
D: TRBD1; size: .; V: TRBV5-6; J: TRBJ1-2; CDR3: CASRFGTGVAYGYTF; DNA: TGTGCCAGCAGGTTTGGGACAGGGGTCGCCTATGGCTACACCTTC
D: .; size: .; V: TRBV5-1; J: TRBJ2-7; CDR3: CASSFQPEYEQYF; DNA: TGCGCCAGCAGCTTTCAACCGGAGTACGAGCAGTACTTC
D: TRBD1; size: .; V: TRBV6-4; J: TRBJ2-7; CDR3: CASSDMGQHFYEQYF; DNA: TGTGCCAGCAGTGACATGGGACAGCACTTCTACGAGCAGTACTTC
D: .; size: .; V: TRBV28; J: TRBJ1-6; CDR3: CASTWGEKGSPLHF; DNA: TGTGCCAGCACCTGGGGGGAGAAGGGGTCACCCCTCCACTTT
D: .; size: .; V: TRBV6-6; J: TRBJ1-3; CDR3: CASSYGSWDTIYF; DNA: TGTGCCAGCAGTTACGGATCCTGGGACACCATATATTTT
D: .; size: .; V: TRBV4-1; J: TRBJ2-2; CDR3: CASSGGLRVDTGELFF; DNA: TGCGCCAGCAGCGGGGGGCTAAGGGTGGACACCGGGGAGCTGTTTTTT
D: .; size: .; V: TRBV5-6; J: TRBJ2-1; CDR3: CASSLVGSGLLSYNEQFF; DNA: TGTGCCAGCAGCTTGGTAGGTAGCGGACTCCTCTCCTACAATGAGCAGTTCTTC
D: TRBD1; size: .; V: TRBV6-5; J: TRBJ1-2; CDR3: CASTPTGGDYGYTF; DNA: TGTGCCAGCACCCCGACAGGGGGCGACTATGGCTACACCTTC
D: .; size: .; V: TRBV23-1; J: TRBJ1-2; CDR3: CASTPGRQGRSYGYTF; DNA: TGCGCCAGCACCCCGGGGCGTCAGGGCCGGAGCTATGGCTACACCTTC
D: .; size: .; V: TRBV4-3; J: TRBJ2-7; CDR3: CASSQDGQVYEQYF; DNA: TGCGCCAGCAGCCAAGACGGGCAGGTCTACGAGCAGTACTTC
D: .; size: .; V: TRBV5-4; J: TRBJ2-1; CDR3: CASSWPTDGDNEQFF; DNA: TGTGCCAGCAGCTGGCCCACTGACGGGGACAATGAGCAGTTCTTC
D: .; size: .; V: TRBV4-3; J: TRBJ2-5; CDR3: CASSQDWGTMETQYF; DNA: TGCGCCAGCAGCCAAGATTGGGGGACAATGGAGACCCAGTACTTC
D: .; size: .; V: TRBV27; J: TRBJ1-5; CDR3: CASSFGGNQPQHF; DNA: TGTGCCAGCAGTTTTGGGGGGAATCAGCCCCAGCATTTT
D: .; size: once; V: TRBV16; J: TRBJ2-7; CDR3: CASSQWGRGSSYEQYF; DNA: TGTGCCAGCAGCCAATGGGGGCGGGGAAGCTCCTACGAGCAGTACTTC
D: .; size: few; V: TRBV16; J: TRBJ1-1; CDR3: CASSPDSQNTEAFF; DNA: TGTGCCAGCAGCCCGGACAGCCAGAACACTGAAGCTTTCTTT
D: TRBD1; size: .; V: TRBV28; J: TRBJ2-7; CDR3: CASSWDRSSYEQYF; DNA: TGTGCCAGCAGTTGGGACAGGAGCTCCTACGAGCAGTACTTC
D: .; size: .; V: TRBV28; J: TRBJ2-6; CDR3: CASSPWDNSGANVLTF; DNA: TGTGCCAGCAGTCCCTGGGACAACTCTGGGGCCAACGTCCTGACTTTC
D: TRBD2; size: .; V: TRBV11-2; J: TRBJ2-7; CDR3: CASSAREGEGVDEQYF; DNA: TGTGCCAGCAGCGCCCGGGAGGGAGAGGGAGTAGACGAGCAGTACTTC